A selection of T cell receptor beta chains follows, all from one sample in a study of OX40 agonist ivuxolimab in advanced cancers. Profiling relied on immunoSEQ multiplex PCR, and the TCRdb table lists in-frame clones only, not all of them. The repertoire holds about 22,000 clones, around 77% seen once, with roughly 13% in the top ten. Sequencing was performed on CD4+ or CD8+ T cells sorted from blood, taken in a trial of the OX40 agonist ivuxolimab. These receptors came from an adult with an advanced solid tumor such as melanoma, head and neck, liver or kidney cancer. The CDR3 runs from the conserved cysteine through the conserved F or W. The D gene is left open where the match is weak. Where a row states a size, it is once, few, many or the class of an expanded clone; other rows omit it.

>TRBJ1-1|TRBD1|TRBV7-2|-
CASSSQTGGNTEAFF
TGTGCCAGCAGCTCCCAGACAGGGGGCAACACTGAAGCTTTCTTT
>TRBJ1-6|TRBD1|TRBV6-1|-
CASSEGQSTLSPLHF
TGTGCCAGCAGTGAGGGACAGTCTACACTTTCACCCCTCCACTTT
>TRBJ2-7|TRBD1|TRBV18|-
CASSPGQGAYEQYF
TGTGCCAGCTCACCGGGACAGGGAGCCTACGAGCAGTACTTC
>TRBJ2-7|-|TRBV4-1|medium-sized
CASSQDRRGSIPYEQYF
TGCGCCAGCAGCCAAGATCGCCGCGGGTCGATTCCCTACGAGCAGTACTTC
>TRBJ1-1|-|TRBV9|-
CASSVETENTEAFF
TGTGCCAGCAGCGTAGAAACAGAGAACACTGAAGCTTTCTTT
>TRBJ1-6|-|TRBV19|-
CASRLRDSPLHF
TGTGCCAGTAGGCTCAGAGATTCACCCCTCCACTTT
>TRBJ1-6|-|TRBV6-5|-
CASTGTGGSPLHF
TGTGCCAGCACCGGGACTGGGGGTTCACCCCTCCACTTT
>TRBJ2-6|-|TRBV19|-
CASSIDYLAPSGANVLTF
TGTGCCAGTAGTATAGATTACCTGGCGCCGTCTGGGGCCAACGTCCTGACTTTC
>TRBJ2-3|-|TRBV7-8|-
CASSLWGLGGLDTDTQYF
TGTGCCAGCAGCTTATGGGGTTTGGGGGGGCTGGACACAGATACGCAGTATTTT
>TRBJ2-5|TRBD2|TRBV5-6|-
CASSGGLTEGQETQYF
TGTGCCAGCAGCGGGGGACTAACCGAGGGGCAAGAGACCCAGTACTTC
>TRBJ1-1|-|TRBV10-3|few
CAISESGGGAEAFF
TGTGCCATCAGTGAGTCTGGGGGAGGGGCTGAAGCTTTCTTT
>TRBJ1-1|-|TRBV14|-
CASSRRGWGNTEAFF
TGTGCCAGCAGCCGTAGGGGGTGGGGGAACACTGAAGCTTTCTTT
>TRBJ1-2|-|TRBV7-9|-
CASSLSGGYGYTF
TGTGCCAGCAGCTTAAGCGGGGGCTATGGCTACACCTTC
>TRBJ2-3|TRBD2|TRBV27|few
CASSSITRWGEGTDTQYF
TGTGCCAGCAGTTCTATTACTCGCTGGGGGGAGGGGACAGATACGCAGTATTTT
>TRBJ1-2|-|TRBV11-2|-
CASSPTRGGYGYTF
TGTGCCAGCAGCCCCACTAGGGGAGGGTATGGCTACACCTTC
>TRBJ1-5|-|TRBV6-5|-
CASSSDRYQPQHF
TGTGCCAGCAGTTCCGACCGGTATCAGCCCCAGCATTTT
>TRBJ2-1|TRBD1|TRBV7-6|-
CASSFQGASNNEQFF
TGTGCCAGCAGCTTTCAGGGGGCCTCTAACAATGAGCAGTTCTTC
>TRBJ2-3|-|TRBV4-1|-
CASSHPLDTQYF
TGCGCCAGCAGCCACCCCTTAGATACGCAGTATTTT
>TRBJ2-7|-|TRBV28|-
CASTLPQGYEQYF
TGTGCCAGCACCCTCCCCCAGGGTTACGAGCAGTACTTC
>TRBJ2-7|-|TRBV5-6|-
CASTGRWRSYEQYF
TGTGCCAGCACTGGGCGGTGGAGGTCCTACGAGCAGTACTTC
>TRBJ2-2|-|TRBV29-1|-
CSVEPADANTGELFF
TGCAGCGTTGAACCGGCAGACGCGAACACCGGGGAGCTGTTTTTT
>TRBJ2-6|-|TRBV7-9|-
CASSLAAGANVLTF
TGTGCCAGCAGCTTAGCTGCTGGGGCCAACGTCCTGACTTTC
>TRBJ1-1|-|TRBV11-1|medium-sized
CASSLYGGTEAFF
TGTGCCAGCAGCTTATATGGAGGCACTGAAGCTTTCTTT
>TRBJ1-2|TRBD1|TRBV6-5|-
CASSYRDRGYGYTF
TGTGCCAGCAGTTACAGGGACAGGGGGTATGGCTACACCTTC
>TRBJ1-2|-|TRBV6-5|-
CASSYRRVNYGYTF
TGTGCCAGCAGTTATCGTCGCGTCAACTATGGCTACACCTTC
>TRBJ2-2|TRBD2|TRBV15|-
CATSPRGVSTGELFF
TGTGCCACCAGCCCTCGGGGGGTCAGCACCGGGGAGCTGTTTTTT
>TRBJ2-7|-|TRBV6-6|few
CASDSGREQYF
TGTGCCAGTGACAGTGGTAGGGAGCAGTACTTC
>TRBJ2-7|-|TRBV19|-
CASRDVGYEQYF
TGTGCCAGCCGGGACGTAGGCTACGAGCAGTACTTC
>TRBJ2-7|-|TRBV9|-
CASSVDQGGMYEQYF
TGTGCCAGCAGCGTAGATCAGGGTGGCATGTACGAGCAGTACTTC
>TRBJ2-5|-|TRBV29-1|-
CSVGTGAGAQETQYF
TGCAGCGTTGGAACCGGTGCTGGAGCCCAAGAGACCCAGTACTTC
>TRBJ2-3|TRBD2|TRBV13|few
CASSLKTSGGTDTQYF
TGTGCCAGCAGCCTCAAGACTAGCGGGGGCACAGATACGCAGTATTTT
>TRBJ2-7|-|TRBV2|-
CASAWDSQLSYEQYF
TGTGCCAGCGCCTGGGACTCTCAACTCTCCTACGAGCAGTACTTC
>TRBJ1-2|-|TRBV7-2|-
CASSSHIYGYTF
TGTGCCAGCAGCTCACACATCTATGGCTACACCTTC
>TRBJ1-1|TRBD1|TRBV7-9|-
CASRTQGTEAFF
TGTGCCAGCAGGACACAGGGGACTGAAGCTTTCTTT
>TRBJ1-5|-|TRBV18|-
CASSPFDKGNQPQHF
TGTGCCAGCTCACCTTTCGACAAGGGCAATCAGCCCCAGCATTTT
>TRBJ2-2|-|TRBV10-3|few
CAISAVLGTGELFF
TGTGCCATCAGTGCCGTCTTAGGAACCGGGGAGCTGTTTTTT
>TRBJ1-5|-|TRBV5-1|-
CASTLSNQPQHF
TGCGCCAGCACTTTGAGCAATCAGCCCCAGCATTTT
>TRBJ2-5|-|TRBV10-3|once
CAISAGIQETQYF
TGTGCCATCAGTGCCGGGATTCAAGAGACCCAGTACTTC
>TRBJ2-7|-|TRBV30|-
CAWSASELRSSYEQYF
TGTGCCTGGAGTGCCTCAGAGCTCCGTAGCTCCTACGAGCAGTACTTC
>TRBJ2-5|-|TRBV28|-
CASSLSGETQYF
TGTGCCAGCAGTTTATCTGGGGAGACCCAGTACTTC
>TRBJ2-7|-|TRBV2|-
CASSAVGEQYF
TGTGCCAGCAGTGCCGTGGGGGAGCAGTACTTC
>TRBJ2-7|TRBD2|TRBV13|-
CASSPPGLAGGGEQYF
TGTGCCAGCAGCCCGCCGGGACTAGCGGGGGGAGGCGAGCAGTACTTC
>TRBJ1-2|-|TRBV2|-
CASGGGFGYTF
TGTGCCAGCGGGGGGGGTTTTGGCTACACCTTC
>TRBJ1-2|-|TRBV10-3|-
CAISPNRDRPGYTF
TGTGCCATCAGTCCAAACCGGGACCGCCCTGGCTACACCTTC
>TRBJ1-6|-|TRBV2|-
CASSQRGGGNSPLHF
TGTGCCAGCAGCCAGAGGGGAGGAGGTAATTCACCCCTCCACTTT
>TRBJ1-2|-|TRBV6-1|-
CASSEAKKAAF
TGTGCCAGCAGTGAAGCGAAGAAGGCAGCCTTC
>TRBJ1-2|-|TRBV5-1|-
CASSLVLEGNGYTF
TGCGCCAGCAGCTTGGTTCTTGAGGGTAATGGCTACACCTTC
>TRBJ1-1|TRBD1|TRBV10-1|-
CASSEYGTGYTEAFF
TGCGCCAGCAGTGAGTACGGGACAGGATACACTGAAGCTTTCTTT
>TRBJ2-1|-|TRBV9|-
CASSVEGGPRSYNEQFF
TGTGCCAGCAGCGTAGAGGGGGGGCCAAGGTCCTACAATGAGCAGTTCTTC
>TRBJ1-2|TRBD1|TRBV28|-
CASRPHRDRGYGYTF
TGTGCCAGCAGGCCCCATCGGGACAGGGGTTATGGCTACACCTTC
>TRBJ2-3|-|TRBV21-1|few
CASSKTRGRGDSTDTQYF
TGTGCCAGCAGCAAAACCAGGGGCAGGGGTGATAGCACAGATACGCAGTATTTT
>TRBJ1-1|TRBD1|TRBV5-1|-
CASSLARTGEVNTEAFF
TGCGCCAGCAGCTTGGCCCGGACAGGGGAGGTGAACACTGAAGCTTTCTTT
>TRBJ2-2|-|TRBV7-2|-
CASSRDSRGATGELFF
TGTGCCAGCAGCCGGGACTCTAGGGGGGCCACCGGGGAGCTGTTTTTT
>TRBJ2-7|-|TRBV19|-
CASSSGVWNEQYF
TGTGCCAGTAGTTCGGGAGTGTGGAACGAGCAGTACTTC
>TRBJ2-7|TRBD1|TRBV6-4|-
CASSPGTGYEQYF
TGTGCCAGCAGTCCCGGGACAGGGTACGAGCAGTACTTC